This T cell receptor beta chain is drawn from a study of T cells in Graves' hyperthyroidism and ophthalmopathy. The CDR3 extends over 14 amino acids. V was clipped by 7 bases and J by 7 bases, with 19 bases between them. Amplified TCR beta CDR3 regions derived from RNA transcripts. During a first-round RT-PCR of the TCR CDR3, the HTBI primer set was used. From the multiplex PCR reads, TCRdb called clonotypes with MiXCR, one entry per CDR3 protein. This table has 500,000 to 600,000 distinct CDR3 sequences, roughly 46% appearing once. Sequencing was done on a sample of peripheral blood or thyroid tissue (not recorded which). The V and J genes are TRBV12-3 or TRBV12-4 and TRBJ1-2; maybe TRBD1 (6 bases). This receptor was taken from an adult woman with Graves' disease, either hyperthyroidism or ophthalmopathy (not recorded which). CDR3 in amino acids: CASNQGSGGRGYTF. The CDR3 coding sequence is TGTGCCAGCAACCAGGGGTCCGGGGGCCGTGGCTACACCTTC.